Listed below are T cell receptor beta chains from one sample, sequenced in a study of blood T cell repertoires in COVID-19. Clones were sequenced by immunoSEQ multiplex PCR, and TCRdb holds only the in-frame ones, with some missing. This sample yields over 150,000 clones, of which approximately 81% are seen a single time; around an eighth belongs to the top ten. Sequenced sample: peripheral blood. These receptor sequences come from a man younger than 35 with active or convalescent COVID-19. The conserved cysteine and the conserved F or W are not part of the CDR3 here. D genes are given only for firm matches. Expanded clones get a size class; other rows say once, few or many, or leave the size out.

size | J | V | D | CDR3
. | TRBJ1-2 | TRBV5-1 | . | ASSFDITRRYGYT
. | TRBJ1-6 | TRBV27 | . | ASSFSGDRSPLH
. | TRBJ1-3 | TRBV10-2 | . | ASRTDSGNTIY
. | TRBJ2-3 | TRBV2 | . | ASRLGLNTDTQY
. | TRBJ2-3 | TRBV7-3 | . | ASSLIGGTDTQY
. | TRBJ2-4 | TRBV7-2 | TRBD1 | ASSPGQGRGNIQY
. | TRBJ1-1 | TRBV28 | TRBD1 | ASSRRQGAEAF
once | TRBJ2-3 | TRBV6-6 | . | ASSYYRENTDTQY
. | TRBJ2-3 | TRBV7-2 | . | ASSLDRTSTDTQY
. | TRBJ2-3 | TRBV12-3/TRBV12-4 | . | ASSSPPGDTQY
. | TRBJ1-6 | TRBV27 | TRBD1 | ASSLMGQDNSPLH
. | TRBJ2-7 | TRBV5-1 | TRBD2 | ASSLGLAGVSYEQY
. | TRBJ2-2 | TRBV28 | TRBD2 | ASSQAGGPNTGELF
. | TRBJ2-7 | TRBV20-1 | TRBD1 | SAGGAYEQY
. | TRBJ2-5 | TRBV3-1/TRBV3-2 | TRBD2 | ASSPRTSGGETQY
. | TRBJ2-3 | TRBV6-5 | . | ASSYPYGGPDTQY
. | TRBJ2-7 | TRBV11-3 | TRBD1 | ASSPGTARGRDEQY
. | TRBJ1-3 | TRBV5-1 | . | ASSLVDSPGNTIY
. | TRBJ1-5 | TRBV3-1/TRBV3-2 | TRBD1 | ASSQRDRVDQPQH
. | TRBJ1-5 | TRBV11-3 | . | ASSSIGPRGNQPQH
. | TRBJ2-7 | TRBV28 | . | ASSFGHRTRYEQY
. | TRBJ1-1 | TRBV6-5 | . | ASSYEPGNTEAF
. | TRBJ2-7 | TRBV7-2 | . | ASSLAPGDYEQY
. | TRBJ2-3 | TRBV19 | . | ASRAESTDTQY
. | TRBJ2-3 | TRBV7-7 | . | ASSPDGNTDTQY
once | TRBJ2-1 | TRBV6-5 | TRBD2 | ASSSVAGENEQF
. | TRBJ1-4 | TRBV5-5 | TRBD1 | ASSTQQGEEGEKLF
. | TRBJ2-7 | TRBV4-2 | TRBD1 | ASSQGDRDGEQY
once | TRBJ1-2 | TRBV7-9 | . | ASSLGTGLSYGYT
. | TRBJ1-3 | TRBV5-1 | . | ASSQGGSGNTIY
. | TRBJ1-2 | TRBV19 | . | ASSIAGGGYT
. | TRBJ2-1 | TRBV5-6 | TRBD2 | ASSLVAGTSGRLDEQF
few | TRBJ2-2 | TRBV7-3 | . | ASSDRGFGNTGELF
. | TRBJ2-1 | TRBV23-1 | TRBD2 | ASSRGGTSGRACWGEQF
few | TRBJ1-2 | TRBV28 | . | ASSLRGAIVSFT
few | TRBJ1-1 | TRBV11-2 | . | ASSLVRGMNTEAF
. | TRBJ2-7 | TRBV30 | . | AWSRGHPYEQY
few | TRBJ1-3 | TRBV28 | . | ASSLPDSSGNTIY
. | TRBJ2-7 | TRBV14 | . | ASRDYSSYEQY
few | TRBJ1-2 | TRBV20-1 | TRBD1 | SASSDRESAANYGYT
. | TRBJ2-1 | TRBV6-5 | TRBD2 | ASSYSTSGGQHEQF
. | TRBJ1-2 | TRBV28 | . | ASSPWTSTHYGYT
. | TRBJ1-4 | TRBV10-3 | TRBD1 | AIRQGAGEKLF
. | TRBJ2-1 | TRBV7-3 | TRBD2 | ASSLSGLAYNEQF
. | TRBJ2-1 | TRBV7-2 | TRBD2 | ASSSLTSGSWYNEQF
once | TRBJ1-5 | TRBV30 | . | AWSVKASNQPQH